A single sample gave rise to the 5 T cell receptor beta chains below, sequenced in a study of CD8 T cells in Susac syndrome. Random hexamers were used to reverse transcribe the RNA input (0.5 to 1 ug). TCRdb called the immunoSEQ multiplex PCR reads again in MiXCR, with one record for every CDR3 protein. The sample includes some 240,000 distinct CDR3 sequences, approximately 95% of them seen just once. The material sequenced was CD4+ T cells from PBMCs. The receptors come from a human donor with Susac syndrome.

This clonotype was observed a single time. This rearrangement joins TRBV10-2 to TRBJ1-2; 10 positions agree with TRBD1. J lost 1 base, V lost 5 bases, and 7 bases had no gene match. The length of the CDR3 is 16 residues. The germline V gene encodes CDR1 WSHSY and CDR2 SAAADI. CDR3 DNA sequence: TGCGCCAGCAGTAAGAGACAGGGGGCCTTTAACTATGGCTACACCTTC. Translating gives CASSKRQGAFNYGYTF.

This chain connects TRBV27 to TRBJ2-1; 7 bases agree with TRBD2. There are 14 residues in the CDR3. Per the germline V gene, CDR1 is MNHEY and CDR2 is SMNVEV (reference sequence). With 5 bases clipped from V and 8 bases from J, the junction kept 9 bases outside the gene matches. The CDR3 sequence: CASSPSSGADEQFF. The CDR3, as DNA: TGTGCCAGCAGTCCTTCTAGCGGCGCGGATGAGCAGTTCTTC.

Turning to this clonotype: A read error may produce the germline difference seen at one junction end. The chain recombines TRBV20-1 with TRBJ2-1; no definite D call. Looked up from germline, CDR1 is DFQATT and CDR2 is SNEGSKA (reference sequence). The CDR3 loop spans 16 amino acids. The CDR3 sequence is CSARDIWVSSHNEQFF. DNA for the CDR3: TGCAGTGCTAGAGACATCTGGGTTAGCTCCCACAATGAGCAGTTCTTC.

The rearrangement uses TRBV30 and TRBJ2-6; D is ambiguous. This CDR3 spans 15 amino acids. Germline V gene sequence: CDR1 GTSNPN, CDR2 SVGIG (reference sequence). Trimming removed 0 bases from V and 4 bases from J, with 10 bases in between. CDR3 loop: CAWSVFGSGANVLTF. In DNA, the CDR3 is TGTGCCTGGAGTGTATTCGGTTCCGGGGCCAACGTCCTGACTTTC.

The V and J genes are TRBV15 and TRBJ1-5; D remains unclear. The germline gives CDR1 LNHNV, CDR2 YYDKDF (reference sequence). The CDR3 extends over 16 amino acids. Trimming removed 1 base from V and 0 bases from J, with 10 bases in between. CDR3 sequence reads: CATSRGGGYSNQPQHF. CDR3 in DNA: TGTGCCACCAGCAGAGGAGGAGGATATAGCAATCAGCCCCAGCATTTT.